Listed below are T cell receptor beta chains from one sample, sequenced in a study of blood T cell repertoires in COVID-19. Generated by immunoSEQ multiplex PCR, the TCRdb table keeps only in-frame clones and is missing some. The sample records around 97,000 clones, about 89% being singletons. The sample was peripheral blood. The receptors were sampled from a human donor in a cohort sampled during active COVID-19. The CDR3 runs from the conserved cysteine through the conserved F or W. D genes are given only for firm matches. Clone size appears in some rows only: once, few, many, or a class for an expanded clone.

D gene | J gene | clone size | V gene | CDR3 protein | CDR3 DNA
TRBD1 | TRBJ2-1 | - | TRBV5-8 | CASSPGGNEQFF | TGTGCCAGCAGCCCAGGGGGAAATGAGCAGTTCTTC
- | TRBJ1-1 | - | TRBV6-2/TRBV6-3 | CASSERRGLLTEAFF | TGTGCCAGCAGCGAACGGAGGGGCCTCCTCACTGAAGCTTTCTTT
- | TRBJ2-7 | - | TRBV3-1/TRBV3-2 | CASSQGGSAPRQYF | TGTGCCAGCAGCCAAGGGGGCAGCGCACCGCGGCAGTACTTC
- | TRBJ2-3 | - | TRBV27 | CASSPLQYF | TGTGCCAGCAGCCCGTTACAGTATTTT
- | TRBJ2-3 | - | TRBV10-1 | CASGGSTDTQYF | TGCGCCAGCGGGGGGAGCACAGATACGCAGTATTTT
TRBD1 | TRBJ1-1 | - | TRBV10-3 | CAISRHRGSQFNTEAFF | TGTGCCATCAGTCGCCACAGGGGGAGTCAGTTTAACACTGAAGCTTTCTTT
TRBD2 | TRBJ2-2 | - | TRBV5-1 | CASSLTGTTKRGELFF | TGCGCCAGCAGCTTAACCGGGACTACGAAAAGGGGGGAGCTGTTTTTT
TRBD1 | TRBJ2-4 | - | TRBV5-1 | CASSPFGTGNEVQYF | TGCGCCAGCAGCCCGTTTGGGACAGGGAATGAGGTCCAGTACTTC
TRBD2 | TRBJ2-7 | few | TRBV14 | CASSPIRDYSKYEQYF | TGTGCCAGCAGCCCCATCCGGGACTACTCAAAGTACGAGCAGTACTTC
TRBD1 | TRBJ1-1 | - | TRBV5-1 | CASSWATGENTEAFF | TGCGCCAGCAGCTGGGCGACAGGGGAGAACACTGAAGCTTTCTTT
- | TRBJ2-7 | - | TRBV6-1 | CASSEPGYYEQYF | TGTGCCAGCAGTGAACCAGGGTACTACGAGCAGTACTTC
TRBD2 | TRBJ2-5 | - | TRBV25-1 | CASSDPAGQETQYF | TGTGCCAGCAGTGACCCAGCGGGGCAAGAGACCCAGTACTTC
- | TRBJ2-1 | once | TRBV6-1 | CASTEPLYNEQFF | TGTGCCAGCACTGAACCTCTCTACAATGAGCAGTTCTTC
- | TRBJ2-7 | once | TRBV7-2 | CASSLWSGSPSYEQYF | TGTGCCAGCAGCTTATGGTCCGGGAGTCCATCCTACGAGCAGTACTTC
TRBD2 | TRBJ2-6 | - | TRBV5-8 | CASTPSGSGGANVLTF | TGTGCCAGCACCCCTAGCGGGAGTGGTGGGGCCAACGTCCTGACTTTC
TRBD2 | TRBJ2-2 | - | TRBV4-2 | CASSQLPPGGGELFF | TGTGCCAGCAGCCAGTTACCGCCGGGGGGCGGGGAGCTGTTTTTT
TRBD1 | TRBJ2-7 | - | TRBV7-9 | CASSSSPGTGESYEQYF | TGTGCCAGCAGCTCGTCACCCGGGACAGGAGAATCCTACGAGCAGTACTTC
- | TRBJ1-1 | - | TRBV9 | CASSVTPETHTEAFF | TGTGCCAGCAGCGTAACTCCTGAAACCCACACTGAAGCTTTCTTT
TRBD1 | TRBJ2-5 | - | TRBV24-1 | CATSPWGTGGGTQYF | TGTGCCACCAGTCCATGGGGGACAGGGGGAGGGACCCAGTACTTC
TRBD1 | TRBJ2-3 | - | TRBV28 | CASTTGQGRLVDTQYF | TGTGCCAGCACCACGGGACAGGGGAGGCTTGTAGATACGCAGTATTTT
TRBD1 | TRBJ2-5 | few | TRBV7-9 | CASSYSGTGGEKTQYF | TGTGCCAGCAGCTATTCAGGGACAGGGGGCGAGAAGACCCAGTACTTC
- | TRBJ2-7 | - | TRBV9 | CASSVSGMSRDEQYF | TGTGCCAGCAGCGTATCGGGGATGAGTCGGGACGAGCAGTACTTC
TRBD1 | TRBJ2-7 | - | TRBV3-1/TRBV3-2 | CASSHPGGQGYNEQYF | TGTGCCAGCAGCCACCCCGGGGGACAGGGCTACAACGAGCAGTACTTC
TRBD2 | TRBJ2-1 | few | TRBV11-2 | CASSLAGLGFNEQFF | TGTGCCAGCAGCTTAGCGGGACTAGGGTTTAATGAGCAGTTCTTC
TRBD1 | TRBJ2-1 | - | TRBV12-3/TRBV12-4 | CASRGTGADEQFF | TGTGCCAGCAGGGGAACAGGGGCCGATGAGCAGTTCTTC
TRBD2 | TRBJ2-1 | - | TRBV6-5 | CASSYGIISGSEQFF | TGTGCCAGCAGTTACGGGATTATTAGCGGGAGTGAGCAGTTCTTC
- | TRBJ2-1 | few | TRBV11-3 | CASSLGPSEANEQFF | TGTGCCAGCAGCTTAGGCCCTAGCGAAGCCAATGAGCAGTTCTTC
- | TRBJ2-7 | once | TRBV9 | CASSGLTPGGRSTYEQYF | TGTGCCAGCAGCGGCCTAACCCCTGGTGGTCGGTCGACCTACGAGCAGTACTTC
TRBD1 | TRBJ1-5 | - | TRBV19 | CASSMSHRDRVNQPQHF | TGTGCCAGTAGTATGAGTCACCGGGACAGGGTCAATCAGCCCCAGCATTTT
- | TRBJ2-7 | few | TRBV28 | CASSFGGSSYEQYF | TGTGCCAGCAGTTTTGGAGGGAGCTCCTACGAGCAGTACTTC
TRBD1 | TRBJ1-1 | - | TRBV28 | CASSLVTGTGGLRTEAFF | TGTGCCAGCAGTTTAGTCACCGGGACAGGGGGACTAAGAACTGAAGCTTTCTTT
- | TRBJ2-1 | once | TRBV5-6 | CASSLTGEQFF | TGTGCCAGCAGCTTGACGGGTGAGCAGTTCTTC
- | TRBJ1-2 | - | TRBV28 | CASRPTQGSNYGYTF | TGTGCCAGCAGACCGACACAGGGCTCTAACTATGGCTACACCTTC